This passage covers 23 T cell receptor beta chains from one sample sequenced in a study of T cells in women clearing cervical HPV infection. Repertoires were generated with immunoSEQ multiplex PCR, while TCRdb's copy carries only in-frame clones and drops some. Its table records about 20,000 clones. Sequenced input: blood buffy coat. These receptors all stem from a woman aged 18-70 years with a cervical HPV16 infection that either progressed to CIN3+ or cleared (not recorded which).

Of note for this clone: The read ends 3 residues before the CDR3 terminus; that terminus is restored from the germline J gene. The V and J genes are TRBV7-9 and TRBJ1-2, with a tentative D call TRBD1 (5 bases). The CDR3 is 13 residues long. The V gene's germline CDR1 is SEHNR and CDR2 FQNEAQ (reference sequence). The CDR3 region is CASSPLDSYEYTF. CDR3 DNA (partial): TGTGCCAGCAGCCCCCTCGACAGCTACGAA. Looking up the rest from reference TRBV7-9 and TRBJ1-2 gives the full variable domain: DTGVSQNPRHKITKRGQNVTFRCDPISEHNRLYWYRQTLGQGPEFLTYFQNEAQLEKSRLLSDRFSAERPKGSFSTLEIQRTEQGDSAMYLCASSPLDSYEYTFGSGTRLTVV.

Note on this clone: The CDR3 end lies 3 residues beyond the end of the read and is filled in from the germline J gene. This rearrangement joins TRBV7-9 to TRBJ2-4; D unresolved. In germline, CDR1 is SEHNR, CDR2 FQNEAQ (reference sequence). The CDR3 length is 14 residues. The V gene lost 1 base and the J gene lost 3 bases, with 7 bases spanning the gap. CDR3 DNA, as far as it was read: TGTGCCAGCAGCTTAGAGGGCAACAAAAACATT. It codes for CASSLEGNKNI. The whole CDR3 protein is CASSLEGNKNIQYF.

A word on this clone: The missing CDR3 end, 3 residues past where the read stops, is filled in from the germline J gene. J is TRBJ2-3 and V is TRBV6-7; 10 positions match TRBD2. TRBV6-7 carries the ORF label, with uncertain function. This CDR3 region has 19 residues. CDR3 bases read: TGTGCCAGCAGTTACTCTAGGTGTAGAGCGGGGGGGGACCAAGAGACG. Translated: CASSYSRCRAGGDQET. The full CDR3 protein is CASSYSRCRAGGDQETQYF.

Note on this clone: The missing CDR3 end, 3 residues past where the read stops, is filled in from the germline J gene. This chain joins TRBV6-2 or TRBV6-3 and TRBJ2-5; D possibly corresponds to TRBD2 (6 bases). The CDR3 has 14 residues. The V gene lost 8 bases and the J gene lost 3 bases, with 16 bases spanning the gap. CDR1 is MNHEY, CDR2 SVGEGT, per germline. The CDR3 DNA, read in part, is TGTGCCAGCGACGGGAGAGCGGCCAAAGAGACC. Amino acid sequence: CASDGRAAKET. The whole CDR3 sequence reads CASDGRAAKETQYF.

The DNA read from the CDR3 is TGTGCCAGCAGCCCAACAGGGGGCGCGCACAATGAC. Its protein is CASSPTGGAHND. The CDR3 as a whole reads CASSPTGGAHNDYTF. This chain uses TRBV14 with TRBJ1-2, with 9 bases fitting TRBD1. The CDR3 end falls 3 residues outside the read, so it is completed with the germline J gene. Looked up from germline, CDR1 is SGHDN and CDR2 is FVKESK. The CDR3 runs 15 residues.

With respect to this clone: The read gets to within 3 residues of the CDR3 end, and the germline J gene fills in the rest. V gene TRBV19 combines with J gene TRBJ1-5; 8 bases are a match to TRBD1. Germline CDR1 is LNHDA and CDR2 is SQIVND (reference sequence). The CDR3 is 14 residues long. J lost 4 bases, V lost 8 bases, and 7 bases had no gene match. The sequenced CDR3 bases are TGTGCCAGTCATTCCAGGACAGGGAATCAGCCC. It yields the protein CASHSRTGNQP. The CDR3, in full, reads CASHSRTGNQPQHF.

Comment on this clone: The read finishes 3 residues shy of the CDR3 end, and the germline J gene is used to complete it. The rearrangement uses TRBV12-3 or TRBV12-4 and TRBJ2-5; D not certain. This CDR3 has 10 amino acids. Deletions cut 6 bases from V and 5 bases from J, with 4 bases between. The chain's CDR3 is CASSGETQYF. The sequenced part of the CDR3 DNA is TGTGCCAGCAGCGGGGAGACC.

The CDR3 DNA, read in part, is TGTGCCAGTAAAGACCCGGGACTAGCGGGAGGCTTA. Its translation: CASKDPGLAGGL. The entire CDR3 is CASKDPGLAGGLAFF. The chain employs TRBV19 and TRBJ1-1, with D possibly being TRBD1 (5 bases). The read ends 3 residues before the CDR3 terminus; that terminus is restored from the germline J gene. This CDR3 contains 15 residues. Germline V lookup: CDR1 LNHDA, CDR2 SQIVND (reference sequence).

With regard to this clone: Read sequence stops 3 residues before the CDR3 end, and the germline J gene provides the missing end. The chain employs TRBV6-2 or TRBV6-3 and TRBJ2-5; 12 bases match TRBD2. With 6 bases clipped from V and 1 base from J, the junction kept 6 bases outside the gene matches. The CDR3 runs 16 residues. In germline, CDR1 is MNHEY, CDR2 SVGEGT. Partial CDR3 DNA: TGTGCCAGCAGACCCGGACTAGCGGGGACCCAAGAGACC. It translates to CASRPGLAGTQET. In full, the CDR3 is CASRPGLAGTQETQYF.

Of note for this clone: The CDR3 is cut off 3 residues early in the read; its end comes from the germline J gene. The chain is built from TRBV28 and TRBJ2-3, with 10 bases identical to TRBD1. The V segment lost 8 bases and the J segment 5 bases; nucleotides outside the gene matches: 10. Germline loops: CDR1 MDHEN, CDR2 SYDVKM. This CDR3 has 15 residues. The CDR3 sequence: CASLSAGTGVDTQYF. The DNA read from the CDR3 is TGTGCCAGCCTTTCCGCCGGGACAGGGGTAGATACG. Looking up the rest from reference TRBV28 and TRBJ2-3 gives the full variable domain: DVKVTQSSRYLVKRTGEKVFLECVQDMDHENMFWYRQDPGLGLRLIYFSYDVKMKEKGDIPEGYSVSREKKERFSLILESASTNQTSMYLCASLSAGTGVDTQYFGPGTRLTVL.

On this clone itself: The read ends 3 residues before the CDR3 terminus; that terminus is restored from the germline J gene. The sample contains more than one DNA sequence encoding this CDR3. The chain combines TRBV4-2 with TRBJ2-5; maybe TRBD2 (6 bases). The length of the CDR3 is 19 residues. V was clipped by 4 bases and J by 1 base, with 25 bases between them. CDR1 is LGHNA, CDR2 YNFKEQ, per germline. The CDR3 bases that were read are TGTGCCAGCAGCCGCCGACTAGTAAGTCTAGGCCAATTCCAAGAGACC. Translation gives CASSRRLVSLGQFQET. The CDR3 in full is CASSRRLVSLGQFQETQYF.

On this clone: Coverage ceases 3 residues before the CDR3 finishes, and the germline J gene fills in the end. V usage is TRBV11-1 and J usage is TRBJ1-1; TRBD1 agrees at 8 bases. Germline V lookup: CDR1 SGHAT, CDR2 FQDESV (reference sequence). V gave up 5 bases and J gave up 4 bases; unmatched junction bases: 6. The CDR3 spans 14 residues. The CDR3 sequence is CASSPRQGSTEAFF. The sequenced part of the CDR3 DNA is TGTGCCAGCAGCCCACGACAGGGGAGCACTGAA.

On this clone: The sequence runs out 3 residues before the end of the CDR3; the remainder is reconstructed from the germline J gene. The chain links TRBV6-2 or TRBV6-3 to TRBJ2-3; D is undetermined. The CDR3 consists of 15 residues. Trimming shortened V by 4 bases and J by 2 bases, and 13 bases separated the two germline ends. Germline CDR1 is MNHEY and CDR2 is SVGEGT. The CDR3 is CASSSSVRVTDTQYF. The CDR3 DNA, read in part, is TGTGCCAGCAGTTCGTCGGTCCGGGTCACAGATACG.

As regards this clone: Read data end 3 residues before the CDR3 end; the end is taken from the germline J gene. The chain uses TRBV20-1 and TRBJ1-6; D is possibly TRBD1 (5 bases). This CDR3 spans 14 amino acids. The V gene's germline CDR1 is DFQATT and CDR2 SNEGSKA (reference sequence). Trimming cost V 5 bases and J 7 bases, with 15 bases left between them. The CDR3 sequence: CSASNTGINSPLHF. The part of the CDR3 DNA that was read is TGCAGTGCTTCAAATACAGGAATCAATTCACCC.

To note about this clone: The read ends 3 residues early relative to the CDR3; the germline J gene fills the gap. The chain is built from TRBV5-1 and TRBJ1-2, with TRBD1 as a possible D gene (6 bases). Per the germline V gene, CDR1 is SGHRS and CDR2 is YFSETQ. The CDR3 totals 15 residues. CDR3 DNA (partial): TGCGCCAGCAGCCCCGCCCAGGGCCCAGGGGTCCCC. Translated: CASSPAQGPGVP. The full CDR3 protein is CASSPAQGPGVPYTF.

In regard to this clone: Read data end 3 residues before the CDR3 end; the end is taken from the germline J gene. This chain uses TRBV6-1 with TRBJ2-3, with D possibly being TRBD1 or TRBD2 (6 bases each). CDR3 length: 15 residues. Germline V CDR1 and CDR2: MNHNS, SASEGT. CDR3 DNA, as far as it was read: TGTGCCAGCAGTGAGGGGGCGGGATGGGATCTAGCG. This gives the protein CASSEGAGWDLA. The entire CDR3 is CASSEGAGWDLAQYF.

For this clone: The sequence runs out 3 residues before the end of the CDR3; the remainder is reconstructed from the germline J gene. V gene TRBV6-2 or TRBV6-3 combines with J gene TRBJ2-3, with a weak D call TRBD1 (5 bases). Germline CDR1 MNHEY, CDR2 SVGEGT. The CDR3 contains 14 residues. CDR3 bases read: TGTGCCAGCAGTTACCCAGGGAAGAAAGAGACG. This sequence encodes CASSYPGKKET. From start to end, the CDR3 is CASSYPGKKETQYF.

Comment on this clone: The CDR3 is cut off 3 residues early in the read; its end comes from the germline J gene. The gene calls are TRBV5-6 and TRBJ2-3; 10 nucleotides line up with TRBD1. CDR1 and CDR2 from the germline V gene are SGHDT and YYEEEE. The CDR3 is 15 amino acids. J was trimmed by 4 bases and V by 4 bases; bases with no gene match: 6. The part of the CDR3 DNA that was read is TGTGCCAGCAGCCCCCGGGACAGGGGTGCAGATACG. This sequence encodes CASSPRDRGADT. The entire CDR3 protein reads CASSPRDRGADTQYF.

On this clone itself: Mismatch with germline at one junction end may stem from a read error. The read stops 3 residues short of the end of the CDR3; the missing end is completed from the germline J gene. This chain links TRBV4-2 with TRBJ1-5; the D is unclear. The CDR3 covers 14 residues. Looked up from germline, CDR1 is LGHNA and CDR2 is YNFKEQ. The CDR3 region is CASSQDRSNQPQHF. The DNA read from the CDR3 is TGCGCCAGCAGCCAAGATCGTAGCAATCAGCCC.

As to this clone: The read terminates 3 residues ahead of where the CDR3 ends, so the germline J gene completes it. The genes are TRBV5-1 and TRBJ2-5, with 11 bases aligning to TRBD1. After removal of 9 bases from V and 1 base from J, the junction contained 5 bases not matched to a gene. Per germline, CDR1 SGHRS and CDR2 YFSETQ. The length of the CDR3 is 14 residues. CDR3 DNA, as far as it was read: TGCGCCACCGGGACAGGGGGTTCCCAAGAGACC. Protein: CATGTGGSQET. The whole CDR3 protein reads CATGTGGSQETQYF.

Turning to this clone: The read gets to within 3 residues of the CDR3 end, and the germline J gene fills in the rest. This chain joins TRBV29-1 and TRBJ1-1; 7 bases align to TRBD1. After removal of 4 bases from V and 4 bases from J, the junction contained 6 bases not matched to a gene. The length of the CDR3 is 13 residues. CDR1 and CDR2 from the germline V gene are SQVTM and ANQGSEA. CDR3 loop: CSVVDRAATEAFF. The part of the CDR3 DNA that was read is TGCAGCGTTGTAGACAGGGCGGCCACTGAA.

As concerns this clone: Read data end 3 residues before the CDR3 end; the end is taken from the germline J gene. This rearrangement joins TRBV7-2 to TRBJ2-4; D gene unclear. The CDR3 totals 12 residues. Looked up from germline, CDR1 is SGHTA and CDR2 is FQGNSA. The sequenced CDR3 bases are TGTGCCAGCAGCTCTCCAGGCTATGGT. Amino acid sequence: CASSSPGYG. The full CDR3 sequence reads CASSSPGYGQYF.

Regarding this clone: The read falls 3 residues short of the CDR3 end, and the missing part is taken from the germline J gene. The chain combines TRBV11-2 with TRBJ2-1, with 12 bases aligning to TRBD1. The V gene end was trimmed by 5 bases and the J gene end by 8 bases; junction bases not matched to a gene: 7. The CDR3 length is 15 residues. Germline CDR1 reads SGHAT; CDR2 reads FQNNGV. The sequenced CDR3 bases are TGTGCCAGCAGCGACCCGGGACAGGGGGCCGATGAG. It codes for CASSDPGQGADE. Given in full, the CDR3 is CASSDPGQGADEQFF.